The clone carrying this T cell receptor beta chain was counted a few times. Its antigen remains unknown. The repertoire was sequenced with immunoSEQ multiplex PCR; TCRdb's copy has only in-frame clones and lacks some. The repertoire holds some 4,000 clones, approximately 25% seen once, with 10% to 15% in the top ten. Trimming left V 6 bases short and J 7 bases short, with 10 bases between. Germline V CDR1 and CDR2: MNHGY, SAAAGT. This CDR3 contains 13 residues. This record comes from a study of T cells in localized non-small cell lung cancer. Study-wide results and limits: Tumor samples were not multi-region, leaving intratumor heterogeneity unexcluded. In uninvolved adjacent lung, T cell clonality reached its highest value, exceeding tumor.

This TCR came from a man between 40 and 69 years old with stage II lung adenocarcinoma. This rearrangement joins TRBV6-8 to TRBJ1-6; unclear D gene. Specimen: lung tumor tissue, collected before any cancer treatment. The CDR3 DNA sequence: TGTGCCAGCAGCCTAATAGAAAATTCACCCCTCCACTTT. Translation: CASSLIENSPLHF.